This T cell receptor beta chain originates from a study of cytomegalovirus exposure and HLA in healthy donors. Regarding this clone: Antigen: not known.

Study-level findings and limits: It was approximately 170 TCR beta chains that were listed as cytomegalovirus-associated. Reports indicated that the classifier achieved high specificity and sensitivity in diagnosing cytomegalovirus status.

Assay used: immunoSEQ multiplex PCR; TCRdb lists only in-frame clones, some missing. The sample consists of approximately 160,000 clones, approximately 96% of them appearing once. V lost 2 bases to trimming and J lost 4 bases, with 9 bases between them. Germline V CDR1 and CDR2: SGHTA, FQGNSA. This CDR3 comprises 13 residues. The sequence was obtained from a woman younger than 30 in good health and CMV-seronegative. The chain combines TRBV7-2 with TRBJ2-7; tentative D call: TRBD1 (5 bases). The sample taken for sequencing was PBMCs. The CDR3 sequence: CASSLRGQYEQYF. The CDR3 coding sequence is TGTGCCAGCAGCTTAAGGGGCCAATACGAGCAGTACTTC.